The 29 T cell receptor beta chains in this list originate from one sample, sequenced in a study of beta chain features in type 1 diabetes. Sequenced material consisted of expressed TCRB transcripts (all of the isolated RNA was reverse transcribed). Sequenced by immunoSEQ multiplex PCR; TCRdb stores in-frame clones only, minus some. The sample includes a few hundred thousand clones, around 16% of them seen just once. Sequencing input: naive CD4+ T cells from blood. These receptor sequences come from a woman between 18 and 29 years old in good health.

This clone was picked up a small number of times. The chain carries TRBV10-3 and TRBJ2-7, with a weak D call TRBD1 (6 bases). Trimming stripped 0 bases from V and 4 bases from J, with 13 bases between. There are 15 residues in the CDR3. CDR1 and CDR2 from the germline V gene are ENHRY and SYGVKD. CDR3 region: CAISESQGKWYEQYF. The CDR3 DNA reads as TGTGCCATCAGTGAGTCGCAGGGGAAGTGGTACGAGCAGTACTTC.

This clone was counted a few times. The chain uses TRBV2 and TRBJ1-2; TRBD1 aligns across 8 bases. J lost 4 bases, V lost 2 bases, and 9 bases had no gene match. The CDR3 covers 16 residues. Per the germline V gene, CDR1 is SNHLY and CDR2 is FYNNEI. CDR3 in DNA: TGTGCCAGCAGTGAAAATTTACGGACAGGGAGCTATGGCTACACCTTC. Its translation is CASSENLRTGSYGYTF.

In its sample, this clone was seen a few times. The gene calls are TRBV5-1 and TRBJ1-2; D gene uncertain. Germline-derived CDR1 and CDR2 are SGHRS and YFSETQ. The CDR3 totals 13 residues. The V end was cut by 1 base, the J end by 3 bases, with 7 bases between. The CDR3 spells CASSLNGDYGYTF. The CDR3 DNA reads as TGCGCCAGCAGCTTGAACGGGGACTATGGCTACACCTTC. The entire variable domain, with the rest obtained from reference TRBV5-1 and TRBJ1-2, is as follows: KAGVTQTPRYLIKTRGQQVTLSCSPISGHRSVSWYQQTPGQGLQFLFEYFSETQRNKGNFPGRFSGRQFSNSRSEMNVSTLELGDSALYLCASSLNGDYGYTFGSGTRLTVV.

The rearrangement joins TRBV27 to TRBJ1-1; D gene uncertain. From germline, CDR1 is MNHEY and CDR2 SMNVEV (reference sequence). V shed 0 bases and J shed 5 bases, with 10 bases lying between them. The CDR3 contains 14 residues. As DNA, the CDR3 is TGTGCCAGCAGTTTATCACGAATTCGGACTGAAGCTTTCTTT. This codes for CASSLSRIRTEAFF.

The chain combines TRBV2 with TRBJ1-1; D remains unclear. Germline V gene data show CDR1 as SNHLY and CDR2 as FYNNEI. Deletions cut 2 bases from V and 1 base from J, with 5 bases between. The CDR3 is made up of 13 amino acids. Here the CDR3 reads CASSEYGNTEAFF. CDR3 nucleotides: TGTGCCAGCAGTGAATACGGGAACACTGAAGCTTTCTTT.

This rearrangement joins TRBV27 to TRBJ1-1; 8 nucleotides align to TRBD1. CDR1 is MNHEY and CDR2 is SMNVEV in the germline V gene (reference sequence). The CDR3 runs to 14 residues. Germline trimming cut 4 bases from V and 3 bases from J; bases unmatched to any gene: 4. CDR3 coding DNA: TGTGCCAGCAGTTACCGACAGGGGTACACTGAAGCTTTCTTT. This translates into CASSYRQGYTEAFF.

The sample holds a few counts of this clone. The rearrangement joins TRBV2 to TRBJ2-7; a possible D gene is TRBD1 (5 bases). This CDR3 has 15 amino acids. Trimming removed 4 bases from V and 1 base from J, with 14 bases in between. Germline V gene data show CDR1 as SNHLY and CDR2 as FYNNEI. CDR3 loop: CASSGIDSQSYEQYF. The CDR3 DNA is TGTGCCAGCAGTGGCATCGACAGCCAATCCTACGAGCAGTACTTC.

This clone has a handful of counts. V gene TRBV6-5 combines with J gene TRBJ1-1, with D unresolved. V lost 0 bases, J lost 1 base, and 12 bases lay in between. This CDR3 spans 16 amino acids. The germline V gene has CDR1 MNHEY and CDR2 SVGAGI. CDR3 sequence reads: CASSYSRRVKNTEAFF. CDR3 nucleotide sequence: TGTGCCAGCAGTTACTCGAGGCGGGTCAAGAACACTGAAGCTTTCTTT.

This clone was counted between two and nine times. The rearrangement links TRBV30 to TRBJ1-1; D might be TRBD1 (5 bases). Trimming cost V 2 bases and J 4 bases, with 17 bases left between them. The germline gives CDR1 GTSNPN, CDR2 SVGIG (reference sequence). This CDR3 spans 15 amino acids. CDR3 sequence reads: CAWSTRQKVGTEAFF. In DNA, the CDR3 is TGTGCCTGGAGTACTCGACAGAAGGTTGGCACTGAAGCTTTCTTT.

The V and J genes are TRBV6-5 and TRBJ2-3, with D possibly TRBD1 on 5 matching bases. This CDR3 has 14 amino acids. V was trimmed by 5 bases and J by 5 bases, leaving 14 bases between them. CDR1 MNHEY and CDR2 SVGAGI come from the germline V gene. CDR3 sequence (DNA): TGTGCCAGCAGTACAGGCGGATTCCTAGATACGCAGTATTTT. This sequence encodes CASSTGGFLDTQYF.

This clone has just a few counts. The J gene is TRBJ1-1, the V gene TRBV29-1; possible D gene TRBD1, 5 bases. Germline assignment: CDR1 SQVTM and CDR2 ANQGSEA. V lost 6 bases to trimming and J lost 3 bases, with 8 bases between them. The CDR3 has 11 residues. For the CDR3, the DNA is TGCAGCGTCCGGGGGGACACTGAAGCTTTCTTT. This gives the protein CSVRGDTEAFF.

This rearrangement joins TRBV29-1 to TRBJ2-1; 10 nucleotides match TRBD2. Trimming at V came to 6 bases and at J to 3 bases, leaving 8 bases not matched to a gene. The CDR3 sequence is 15 residues long. CDR1 is SQVTM, CDR2 ANQGSEA, per germline. The CDR3 loop is CSVGSGLAFYNEQFF. The CDR3 DNA follows: TGCAGCGTGGGGTCGGGACTAGCGTTCTACAATGAGCAGTTCTTC.

J is TRBJ2-7 and V is TRBV9; 7 nucleotides align to TRBD2. The V gene's germline CDR1 is SGDLS and CDR2 YYNGEE. J was trimmed by 6 bases and V by 3 bases; bases with no gene match: 9. The CDR3 covers 14 residues. The DNA of the CDR3 is TGTGCCAGCAGCGCACGGACTAGTCAACCCGAGCAGTACTTC. It codes for CASSARTSQPEQYF.

A few counts support this clone. The chain has TRBV6-5 and TRBJ1-3; D not certain. V was shortened by 5 bases and J by 0 bases, with 5 bases between the two germline ends. The CDR3 contains 13 residues. Germline V gives CDR1 MNHEY, CDR2 SVGAGI. In DNA form, the CDR3 reads TGTGCCAGCAGTCGTAGCTCTGGAAACACCATATATTTT. The encoded protein is CASSRSSGNTIYF.

This clone was seen a few times. The gene calls are TRBV21-1 and TRBJ2-1; TRBD1 is the table's D call and was not checked against the DNA. TRBV21-1 is a known pseudogene. The length of the CDR3 is 15 residues. The CDR3 is CAWLQTGENYNEQFF. The CDR3 DNA reads TGTGCCTGGTTACAAACAGGGGAAAACTACAATGAGCAGTTCTTC.

This clone has more than one count but fewer than ten. The chain couples TRBV4-2 to TRBJ1-1; a possible D gene is TRBD1 (5 bases). CDR1 and CDR2 from the germline V gene are LGHNA and YNFKEQ. The CDR3 has 15 residues. Trimming pared 0 bases from V and 7 bases from J, leaving 15 bases between. For the CDR3, the DNA is TGTGCCAGCAGCCAAGACGGGGGACTAAAAGTTGAAGCTTTCTTT. Protein: CASSQDGGLKVEAFF.

This clone was observed a handful of times. The chain employs TRBV7-9 and TRBJ2-3; 13 bases line up with TRBD2. Unmatched junction bases numbered 5, after V lost 4 bases and J lost 4 bases. This CDR3 is built from 16 residues. Germline assignment: CDR1 SEHNR and CDR2 FQNEAQ (reference sequence). The CDR3 loop is CASSSLAGGPSDTQYF. CDR3 nucleotide sequence: TGTGCCAGCAGCTCACTAGCGGGAGGGCCTTCAGATACGCAGTATTTT.

The V call is TRBV28, the J call TRBJ2-3; 7 bases map to TRBD1. Germline assignment: CDR1 MDHEN and CDR2 SYDVKM. The junction had 4 bases not matched to a gene; V was cut back by 5 bases and J by 2 bases. The CDR3 runs to 14 residues. The CDR3 protein is CASSTTGLTDTQYF. The CDR3 coding sequence is TGTGCCAGCAGTACGACAGGGCTCACAGATACGCAGTATTTT.

This clone showed up just a few times. The chain has TRBV2 and TRBJ2-1; no clear D gene. Germline V gives CDR1 SNHLY, CDR2 FYNNEI. V was shortened by 7 bases and J by 1 base, with 14 bases between the two germline ends. This CDR3 spans 15 amino acids. CDR3 sequence (DNA): TGTGCCAGCATCCTCAGACTTCCGTCCTACAATGAGCAGTTCTTC. It yields the protein CASILRLPSYNEQFF.

This clone was picked up a small number of times. The chain recombines TRBV7-9 with TRBJ2-7; 7 bases agree with TRBD1. The CDR3 is 17 residues long. Germline-derived CDR1 and CDR2 are SEHNR and FQNEAQ (reference sequence). V lost 6 bases, J lost 0 bases, and 14 bases stayed unmatched. In DNA form, the CDR3 reads TGTGCCAGCAGTAGGGGTGTGGTGGGACAGCCCTCCTACGAGCAGTACTTC. Protein: CASSRGVVGQPSYEQYF.

This chain connects TRBV28 to TRBJ2-7; 7 nucleotides line up with TRBD1. The CDR3 has 14 amino acids. V shed 6 bases and J 0 bases; nucleotides not matched to a gene: 5. Germline CDR1 MDHEN, CDR2 SYDVKM. CDR3 sequence reads: CASRARDSSYEQYF. DNA for the CDR3: TGTGCCAGCAGAGCCCGGGACAGCTCCTACGAGCAGTACTTC.

The table lists this clone with a few counts. The chain employs TRBV7-9 and TRBJ1-1; tentative D call: TRBD1 (6 bases). The CDR3 loop spans 15 amino acids. V was shortened by 5 bases and J by 6 bases, with 19 bases between the two germline ends. Germline CDR1 SEHNR, CDR2 FQNEAQ (reference sequence). This CDR3 is CASSPTRQVFAEAFF. CDR3 in DNA: TGTGCCAGCAGCCCCACCCGACAGGTCTTCGCTGAAGCTTTCTTT.

In this sample, this clone turned up a few times. The chain recombines TRBV28 with TRBJ2-7, with TRBD1 matching over 7 bases. The CDR3 has 14 amino acids. J gave up 3 bases and V 2 bases, and 4 bases lay outside the gene matches. From germline, CDR1 is MDHEN and CDR2 SYDVKM. CDR3 region: CASSLRGQFYEQYF. DNA of the CDR3: TGTGCCAGCAGTTTAAGGGGACAGTTCTACGAGCAGTACTTC.

This clone turned up a few times. The rearrangement links TRBV7-9 to TRBJ2-6; 13 positions agree with TRBD2. The germline V gene encodes CDR1 SEHNR and CDR2 FQNEAQ (reference sequence). Trimming took 6 bases from V and 4 from J; bases not matched to a gene: 12. The CDR3 length is 19 residues. The CDR3 here is CASSSGLLAGGSGANVLTF. CDR3 nucleotides: TGTGCCAGCAGTTCAGGCCTACTAGCGGGAGGGTCAGGGGCCAACGTCCTGACTTTC.

The sample holds a few counts of this clone. The chain is built from TRBV23-1 and TRBJ1-1; D is unclear. TRBV23-1 is sorted into the ORF group, with uncertain function. CDR3 length equals 16 residues. The germline V and J ends were trimmed by 7 bases and 0 bases, with 18 bases remaining between them. CDR3 residues: CASTPSDPDMNTEAFF. The CDR3 DNA sequence: TGCGCCAGCACCCCATCAGACCCTGACATGAACACTGAAGCTTTCTTT.

This rearrangement joins TRBV10-1 to TRBJ2-7, with 14 positions matching TRBD2. The CDR3 is made up of 15 amino acids. Germline trimming cut 5 bases from V and 6 bases from J; bases unmatched to any gene: 6. Germline V CDR1 and CDR2: WNHNN, SYGVQD (reference sequence). This CDR3 reads CASSPGTSGRGEQYF. The CDR3 coding sequence is TGCGCCAGCAGTCCTGGGACTAGCGGGAGAGGCGAGCAGTACTTC.

This clone occurred a few times. This chain uses TRBV5-1 with TRBJ1-1; D might be TRBD1 (5 bases). V lost 2 bases, J lost 4 bases, and 12 bases lay in between. CDR3 size: 14 residues. The germline CDR1 and CDR2 sequences are SGHRS and YFSETQ. CDR3 sequence reads: CASSFDSSTTEAFF. In nucleotides, the CDR3 is TGCGCCAGCAGCTTTGACAGTAGTACCACTGAAGCTTTCTTT. The entire variable domain, with the rest obtained from reference TRBV5-1 and TRBJ1-1, is as follows: KAGVTQTPRYLIKTRGQQVTLSCSPISGHRSVSWYQQTPGQGLQFLFEYFSETQRNKGNFPGRFSGRQFSNSRSEMNVSTLELGDSALYLCASSFDSSTTEAFFGQGTRLTVV.

The CDR3 sequence is CASSLLRVQGGEQYF. The CDR3 nucleotides read TGTGCCAGCAGCTTACTGAGGGTACAGGGGGGGGAGCAGTACTTC. The chain has TRBV7-8 and TRBJ2-7; maybe TRBD1 (8 bases). CDR1 and CDR2 (germline): SGHVS, FQNEAQ. The CDR3 covers 15 residues. Trimming stripped 2 bases from V and 7 bases from J, with 18 bases between.

V and J are TRBV25-1 and TRBJ1-2; TRBD1 matches 7 bases. Germline V gene sequence: CDR1 MGHDK, CDR2 SYGVNS. CDR3 size: 14 residues. V was pared by 3 bases and J by 5 bases, with 6 bases of the junction left unmatched. The chain's CDR3 is CASSDRGTVYGYTF. The DNA for the CDR3 is TGTGCCAGCAGTGACCGGGGGACAGTTTATGGCTACACCTTC.